These 19 T cell receptor beta chains were all obtained from the same sample, sequenced in a study of molecular identifiers for immune sequencing clone quantification. One entry per CDR3 protein, called by TCRdb with MiXCR from the PCR reads. Counted here are about 54,000 distinct CDR3 sequences, about 25% occurring once; the ten biggest clones make up around 2%. Sequencing was carried out using naive CD8+ T cells from blood, with Jurkat cell RNA spiked in. Subset denoted: FACS-sorted CD8+CD4-CCR7+CD45RA+ naive T cells. All receptors come from a human donor in good health. Some libraries in this study had Jurkat cell RNA spiked in.

This clonotype was seen ten or more times. The V and J genes are TRBV7-6 and TRBJ2-5; D gene unclear. The CDR3 loop spans 15 amino acids. V was shortened by 1 base and J by 1 base, with 10 bases between the two germline ends. Per germline, CDR1 SGHVS and CDR2 FNYEAQ. The CDR3 region has the DNA TGTGCCAGCAGCTTAGGGTCAGGAGCCCAAGAGACCCAGTACTTC. It encodes CASSLGSGAQETQYF.

This clonotype was seen many times. The chain uses TRBV9 and TRBJ2-5; no definite D call. The CDR3 is made up of 14 amino acids. The germline V gene has CDR1 SGDLS and CDR2 YYNGEE. Trimming removed 5 bases from V and 5 bases from J, with 16 bases in between. CDR3 in DNA: TGTGCCAGCAGTCCCTCGGAACCCGGGGAGACCCAGTACTTC. It encodes CASSPSEPGETQYF.

Points on this clonotype: A much larger clone differs by one base, so this may be a read error. This chain uses TRBV25-1 with TRBJ1-3; no clear D. The CDR3 contains 12 residues. The V gene's germline CDR1 is MGHDK and CDR2 SYGVNS. The CDR3: CASGLSGNIIYF. The CDR3 bases are TGTGCCAGCGGGCTCTCTGGAAACATCATATATTTT.

Comments on this clonotype: A much larger clone sits a single nucleotide away, making a read error possible. The rearrangement joins TRBV12-3 or TRBV12-4 to TRBJ2-3; perhaps TRBD1 as D (5 bases). The J call may not be correct, given that the DNA end is closer to TRBJ1-5. The CDR3 is made up of 16 amino acids. CDR3 DNA sequence: TGTGCCAGCAGCCCAGGGACTAGCGGAATCACAGATACGCAGCATTTT. Translating it yields CASSPGTSGITDTQHF.

This clonotype was seen repeatedly, ten times or more. CDR3: CASSLSGGALSYEQYF. CDR3 bases: TGCGCCAGCAGCTTGTCCGGGGGGGCTCTATCCTACGAGCAGTACTTC. The chain combines TRBV5-1 with TRBJ2-7; TRBD2 matches at 8 bases. The CDR3 spans 16 residues. J was trimmed by 1 base and V by 1 base; bases with no gene match: 7. Germline-derived CDR1 and CDR2 are SGHRS and YFSETQ.

This clonotype was seen ten or more times. The chain recombines TRBV7-9 with TRBJ1-2; D is unresolved. Deletions cut 2 bases from V and 0 bases from J, with 13 bases between. The CDR3 runs 16 residues. Germline CDR1 and CDR2: SEHNR and FQNEAQ (reference sequence). The CDR3 sequence: CASSLRFGETNYGYTF. The CDR3, as DNA: TGTGCCAGCAGCTTACGGTTTGGAGAGACTAACTATGGCTACACCTTC.

This clonotype was counted at least ten times. The rearrangement links TRBV7-9 to TRBJ2-7, with TRBD1 identical over 7 bases. The CDR3 length is 16 residues. V was pared by 4 bases and J by 2 bases, with 11 bases of the junction left unmatched. Germline V gene data show CDR1 as SEHNR and CDR2 as FQNEAQ (reference sequence). CDR3 sequence: CASSSTRTGDPYEQYF. The CDR3 DNA reads as TGTGCCAGCAGCTCCACCCGAACAGGGGACCCCTACGAGCAGTACTTC.

This clonotype was recorded at least ten times. The V call is TRBV6-6, the J call TRBJ2-2, with a possible D match to TRBD1 (5 bases). The CDR3 is 15 residues long. Trimming cost V 10 bases and J 1 base, with 16 bases left between them. Per the germline V gene, CDR1 is MNHNY and CDR2 is SVGAGI (reference sequence). The CDR3 protein is CATKLTAKNTGELFF. Written as DNA, the CDR3 is TGTGCCACCAAACTGACAGCCAAGAACACCGGGGAGCTGTTTTTT.

Comments on this clonotype: With a much larger clone just one base away, this may be a read error. The chain combines TRBV4-2 with TRBJ2-1, with 11 bases matching TRBD2. V lost 0 bases to trimming and J lost 5 bases; unmatched junction nucleotides: 9. The CDR3 consists of 18 residues. Looked up from germline, CDR1 is LGHNA and CDR2 is YNFKEQ. CDR3: CASSQDGIGTSGDNEQFF. DNA of the CDR3: TGTGCCAGCAGCCAAGACGGTATAGGGACTAGCGGTGACAATGAGCAGTTCTTC.

This clonotype was seen ten or more times. The genes are TRBV30 and TRBJ1-2, with D tentatively TRBD1 (5 bases). Per germline, CDR1 GTSNPN and CDR2 SVGIG (reference sequence). Trimming took off 5 bases at V and 0 bases at J, with 10 bases between the two ends. This CDR3 is built from 13 residues. Here the CDR3 DNA reads TGTGCCTGGGACCGGACACCTAACTATGGCTACACCTTC. This codes for CAWDRTPNYGYTF.

On this clonotype: A much larger clone lies a single base off, so this may be a read error. The conserved phenylalanine or tryptophan normally closing the CDR3 is absent here, so this likely arose from a read error. The rearrangement uses TRBV11-2 and TRBJ1-1; 8 nucleotides align to TRBD1. J was trimmed by 5 bases and V by 0 bases; bases with no gene match: 8. The germline V gene encodes CDR1 SGHAT and CDR2 FQNNGV. The CDR3 sequence is 16 residues long. The CDR3 bases are TGTGCCAGCAGCTTAGATCGAGGACAGGGCTTTACTGAAGCTTTCCTT. Translated, it gives CASSLDRGQGFTEAFL.

On this clonotype: This may be a read error, as it is one base from a much larger clone. V gene TRBV5-3 combines with J gene TRBJ1-2, with D unclear. TRBV5-3 is designated an ORF whose function remains uncertain. CDR3 length: 15 amino acids. The CDR3 DNA is TGTGCCAGCAGCTTGGGTCGTGAAGGCACCTATGGCTACTCCTTC. This codes for CASSLGREGTYGYSF.

This clonotype was picked up many times. V and J are TRBV29-1 and TRBJ1-4; 10 nucleotides line up with TRBD1. This CDR3 has 13 residues. The V gene's germline CDR1 is SQVTM and CDR2 ANQGSEA. The V gene end was trimmed by 6 bases and the J gene end by 8 bases; junction bases not matched to a gene: 6. For the CDR3, the DNA is TGCAGCGTGACCGGGACAGGGGACGAAAAACTGTTTTTT. Translation gives CSVTGTGDEKLFF.

To note about this clonotype: This may be a read error: a much more frequent sequence differs by one nucleotide. The V gene is TRBV7-6, the J gene TRBJ1-1; 7 nucleotides align to TRBD1. The CDR3 totals 14 residues. Per the germline V gene, CDR1 is SGHVS and CDR2 is FNYEAQ. DNA for the CDR3: TGTGCCAGCAGCGAGACAGGGAGTGGGACTGGAGCTTTCTTT. Amino acids: CASSETGSGTGAFF.

Of note for this clonotype: A much larger clone lies a single base off, so this may be a read error. The rearrangement joins TRBV6-2 or TRBV6-3 to TRBJ1-5; D is possibly TRBD1 (5 bases). The V gene's germline CDR1 is MNHEY and CDR2 SVGEGT. The CDR3 is 16 amino acids. V was clipped by 4 bases and J by 2 bases, with 15 bases between them. The CDR3: CASSWDPALGNQPQHF. Here the CDR3 DNA reads TGTGCCAGCAGTTGGGACCCAGCCCTCGGCAATCAGCCCCAGCATTTT.

Comments on this clonotype: This clone may be a read error of a much larger clone one base away. This chain uses TRBV12-3 or TRBV12-4 with TRBJ1-1, with TRBD1 as a possible D gene (5 bases). The CDR3 totals 15 residues. The CDR3 here is CARSLGDHGWTEAFF. The DNA of the CDR3 is TGTGCCAGGAGTTTAGGGGACCATGGTTGGACTGAAGCTTTCTTT.

This clonotype was picked up many times. The chain has TRBV2 and TRBJ2-6; TRBD1 matches at 10 bases. Germline V CDR1 and CDR2: SNHLY, FYNNEI. CDR3 length: 20 amino acids. The ends lost 6 bases at V and 0 bases at J; junction bases unmatched: 14. The DNA of the CDR3 is TGTGCCAGCAGAGGCAGACAGGGGGCGGCCATTTCCTCTGGGGCCAACGTCCTGACTTTC. Translating it yields CASRGRQGAAISSGANVLTF.

On this clonotype: A read error may explain this, as a much larger clone is one base away. V gene TRBV11-2 combines with J gene TRBJ2-1; D remains ambiguous. This CDR3 is 13 amino acids long. Germline V gene data show CDR1 as SGHAT and CDR2 as FQNNGV. CDR3 bases: TGTGCCAGCAGCTTAGGGACCTACAATGAGCCGTTCTTC. Translated, it gives CASSLGTYNEPFF.

A remark on this clonotype: A much larger clone lies a single base off, so this may be a read error. The chain couples TRBV4-3 to TRBJ1-4, with 7 bases identical to TRBD1. CDR1 is LGHNA, CDR2 YSLEER, per germline. CDR3 size: 17 residues. The V and J ends lost 0 bases and 7 bases, in that order; junction bases with no gene match: 11. CDR3 in DNA: TGCGCCAGCAGCCAAGAGACGCAGGGGGTGGACTCTGAAAAACTGTTTTTT. Protein sequence: CASSQETQGVDSEKLFF.